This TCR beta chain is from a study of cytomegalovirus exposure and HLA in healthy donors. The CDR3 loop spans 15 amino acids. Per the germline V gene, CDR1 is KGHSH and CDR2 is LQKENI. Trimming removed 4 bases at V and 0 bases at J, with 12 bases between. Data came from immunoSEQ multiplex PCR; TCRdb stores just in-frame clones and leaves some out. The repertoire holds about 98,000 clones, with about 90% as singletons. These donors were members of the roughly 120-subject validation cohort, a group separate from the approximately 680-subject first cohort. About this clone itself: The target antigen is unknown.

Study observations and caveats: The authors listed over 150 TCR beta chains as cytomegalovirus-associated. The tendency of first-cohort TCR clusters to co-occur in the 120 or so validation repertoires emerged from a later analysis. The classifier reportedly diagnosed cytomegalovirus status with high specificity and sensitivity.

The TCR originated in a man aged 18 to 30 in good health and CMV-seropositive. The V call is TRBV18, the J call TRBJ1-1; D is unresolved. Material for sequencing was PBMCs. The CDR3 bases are TGTGCCAGCTCACTGTCGCGGGTCATGAACACTGAAGCTTTCTTT. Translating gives CASSLSRVMNTEAFF.